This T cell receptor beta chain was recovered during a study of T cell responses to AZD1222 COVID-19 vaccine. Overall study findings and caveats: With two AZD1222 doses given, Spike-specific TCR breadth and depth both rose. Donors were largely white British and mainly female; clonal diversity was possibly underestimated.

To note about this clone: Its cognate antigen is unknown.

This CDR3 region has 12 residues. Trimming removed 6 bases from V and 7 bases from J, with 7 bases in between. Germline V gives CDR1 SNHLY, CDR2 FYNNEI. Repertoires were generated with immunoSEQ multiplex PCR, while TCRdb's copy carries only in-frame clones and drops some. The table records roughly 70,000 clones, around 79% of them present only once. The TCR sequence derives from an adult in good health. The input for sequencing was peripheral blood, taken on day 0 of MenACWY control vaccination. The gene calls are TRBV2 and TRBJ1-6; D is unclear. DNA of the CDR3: TGTGCCAGCAGGGCGACAAATTCACCCCTCCACTTT. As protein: CASRATNSPLHF.